The present entry profiles one T cell receptor beta chain with its context. This entry comes from a study of blood T cell repertoires in COVID-19. As for the study in general: Sources were T cells, B-cell-depleted T cells, or PBMCs; the material itself was cDNA or gDNA.

Sequenced by immunoSEQ multiplex PCR; TCRdb stores in-frame clones only, minus some. The sample holds about 90,000 clones, roughly 90% seen once. The CDR3 contains 16 residues. Germline V CDR1 and CDR2: LGHNT, FRNRAP. J gave up 0 bases and V 8 bases, and 10 bases lay outside the gene matches. This sequence originates from a man aged 50-59 years with COVID-19, enrolled during active disease. The sample was peripheral blood. The chain uses TRBV12-5 and TRBJ2-4; 7 positions match TRBD2. The CDR3 here is CASPREEGLAKNIQYF. For the CDR3, the DNA is TGTGCTAGTCCCCGGGAGGAGGGGCTAGCCAAAAACATTCAGTACTTC.